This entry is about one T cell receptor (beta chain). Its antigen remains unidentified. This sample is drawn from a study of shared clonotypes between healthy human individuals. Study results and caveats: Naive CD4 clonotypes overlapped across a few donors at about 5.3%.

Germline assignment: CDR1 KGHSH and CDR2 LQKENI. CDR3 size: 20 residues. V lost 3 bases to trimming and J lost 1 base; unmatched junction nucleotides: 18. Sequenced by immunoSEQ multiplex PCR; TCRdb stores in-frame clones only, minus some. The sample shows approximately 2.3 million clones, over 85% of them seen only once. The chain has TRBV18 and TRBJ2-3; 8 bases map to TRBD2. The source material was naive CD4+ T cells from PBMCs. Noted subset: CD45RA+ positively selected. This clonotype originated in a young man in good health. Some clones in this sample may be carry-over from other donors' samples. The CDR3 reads CASSPLVGTRDFSGTDTQYF. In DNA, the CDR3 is TGTGCCAGCTCACCCCTAGTCGGGACTAGAGACTTCTCTGGCACAGATACGCAGTATTTT.